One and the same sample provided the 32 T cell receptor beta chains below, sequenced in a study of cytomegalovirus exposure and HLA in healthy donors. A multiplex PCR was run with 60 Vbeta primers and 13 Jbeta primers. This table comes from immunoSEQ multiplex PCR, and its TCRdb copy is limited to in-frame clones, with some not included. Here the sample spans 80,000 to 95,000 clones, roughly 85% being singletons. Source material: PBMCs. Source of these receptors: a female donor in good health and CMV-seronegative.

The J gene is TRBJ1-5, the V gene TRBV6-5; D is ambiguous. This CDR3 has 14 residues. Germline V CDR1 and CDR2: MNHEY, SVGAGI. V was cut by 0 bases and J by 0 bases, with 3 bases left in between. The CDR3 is CASSYSHSNQPQHF. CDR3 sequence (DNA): TGTGCCAGCAGTTACTCACATAGCAATCAGCCCCAGCATTTT.

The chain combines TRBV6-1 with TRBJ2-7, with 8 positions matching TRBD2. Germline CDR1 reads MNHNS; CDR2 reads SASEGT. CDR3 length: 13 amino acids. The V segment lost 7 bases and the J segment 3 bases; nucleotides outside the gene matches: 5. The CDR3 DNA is TGTGCCAGCACAGGACTAGCCGTCTACGAGCAGTACTTC. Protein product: CASTGLAVYEQYF.

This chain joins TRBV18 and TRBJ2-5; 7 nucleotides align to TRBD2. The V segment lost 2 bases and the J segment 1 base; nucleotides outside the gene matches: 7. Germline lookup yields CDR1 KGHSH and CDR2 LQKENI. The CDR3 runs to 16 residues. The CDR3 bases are TGTGCCAGCTCACCAATGACTAGCATCCTCCAAGAGACCCAGTACTTC. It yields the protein CASSPMTSILQETQYF.

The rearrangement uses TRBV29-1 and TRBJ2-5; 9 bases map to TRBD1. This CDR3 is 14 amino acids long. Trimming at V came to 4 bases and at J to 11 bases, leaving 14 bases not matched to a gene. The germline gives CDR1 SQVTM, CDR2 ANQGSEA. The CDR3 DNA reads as TGCAGCGTTGCCCCGGGACAGGGTTCAGGGGAGCAGTACTTC. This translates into CSVAPGQGSGEQYF.

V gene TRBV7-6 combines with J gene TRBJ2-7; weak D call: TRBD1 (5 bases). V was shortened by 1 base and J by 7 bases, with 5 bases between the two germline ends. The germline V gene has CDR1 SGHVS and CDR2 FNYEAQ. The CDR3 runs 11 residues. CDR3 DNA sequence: TGTGCCAGCAGCTTAGACAGGGAGCAGTACTTC. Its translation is CASSLDREQYF.

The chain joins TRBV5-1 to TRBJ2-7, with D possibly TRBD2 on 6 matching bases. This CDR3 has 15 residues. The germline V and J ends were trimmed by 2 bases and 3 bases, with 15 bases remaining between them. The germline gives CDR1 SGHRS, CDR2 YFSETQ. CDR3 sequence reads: CASSFGGALVYEQYF. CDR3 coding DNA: TGCGCCAGCAGCTTTGGAGGGGCCCTTGTCTACGAGCAGTACTTC.

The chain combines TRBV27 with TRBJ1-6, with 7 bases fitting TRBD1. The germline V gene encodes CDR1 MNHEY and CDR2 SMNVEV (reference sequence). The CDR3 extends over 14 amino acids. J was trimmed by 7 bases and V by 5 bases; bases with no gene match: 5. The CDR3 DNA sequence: TGTGCCAGCAGTCCAGGGGGTGCGAATTCACCCCTCCACTTT. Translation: CASSPGGANSPLHF.

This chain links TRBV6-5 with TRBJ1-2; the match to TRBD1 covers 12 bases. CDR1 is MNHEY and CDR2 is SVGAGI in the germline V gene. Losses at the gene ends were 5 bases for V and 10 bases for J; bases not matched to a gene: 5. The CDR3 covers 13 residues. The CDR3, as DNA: TGTGCCAGCAGTCAAGGGACAGGGGGCGACTACACCTTC. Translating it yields CASSQGTGGDYTF.

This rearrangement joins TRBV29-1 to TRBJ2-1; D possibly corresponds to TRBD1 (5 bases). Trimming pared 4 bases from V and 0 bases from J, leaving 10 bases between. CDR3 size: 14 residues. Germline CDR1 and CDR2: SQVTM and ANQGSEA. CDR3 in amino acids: CSVVSRDSYNEQFF. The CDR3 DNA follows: TGCAGCGTTGTGAGCAGGGACTCCTACAATGAGCAGTTCTTC.

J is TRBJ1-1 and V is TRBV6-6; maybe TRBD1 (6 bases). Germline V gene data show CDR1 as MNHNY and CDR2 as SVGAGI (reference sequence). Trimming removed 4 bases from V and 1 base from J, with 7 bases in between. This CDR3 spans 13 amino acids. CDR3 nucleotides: TGTGCCAGCAGTTCACAGGGGAACACTGAAGCTTTCTTT. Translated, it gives CASSSQGNTEAFF.

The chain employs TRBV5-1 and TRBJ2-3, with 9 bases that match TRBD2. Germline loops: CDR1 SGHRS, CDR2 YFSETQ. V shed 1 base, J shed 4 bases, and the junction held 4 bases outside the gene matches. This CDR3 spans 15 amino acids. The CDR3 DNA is TGCGCCAGCAGCTTGTATAGCGGGGGTCCAGATACGCAGTATTTT. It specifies CASSLYSGGPDTQYF.

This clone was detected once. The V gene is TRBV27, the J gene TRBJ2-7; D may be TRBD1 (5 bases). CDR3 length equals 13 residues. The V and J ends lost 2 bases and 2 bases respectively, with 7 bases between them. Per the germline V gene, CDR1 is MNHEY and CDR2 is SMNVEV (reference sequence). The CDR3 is CASSLTGPYEQYF. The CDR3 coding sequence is TGTGCCAGCAGTTTAACAGGACCCTACGAGCAGTACTTC.

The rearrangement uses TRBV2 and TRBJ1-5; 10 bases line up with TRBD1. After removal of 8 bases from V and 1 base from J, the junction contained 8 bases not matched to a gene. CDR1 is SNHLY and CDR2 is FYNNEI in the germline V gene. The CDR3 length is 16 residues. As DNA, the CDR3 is TGTGCCAGCCGACAGGGGGCCGATAAAAGCAATCAGCCCCAGCATTTT. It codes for CASRQGADKSNQPQHF.

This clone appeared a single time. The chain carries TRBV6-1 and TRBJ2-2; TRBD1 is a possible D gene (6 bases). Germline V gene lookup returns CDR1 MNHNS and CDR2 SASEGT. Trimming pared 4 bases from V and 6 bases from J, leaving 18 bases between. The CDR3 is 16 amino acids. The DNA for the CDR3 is TGTGCCAGCAGTGTCGGGGCAGGGGTGATTCCCGGGGAGCTGTTTTTT. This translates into CASSVGAGVIPGELFF.

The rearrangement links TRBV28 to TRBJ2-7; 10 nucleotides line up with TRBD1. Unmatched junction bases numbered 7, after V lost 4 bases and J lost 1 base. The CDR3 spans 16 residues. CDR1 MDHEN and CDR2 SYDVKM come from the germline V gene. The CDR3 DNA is TGTGCCAGCAGTTCACCGCCGGGACAGGGGTCCTACGAGCAGTACTTC. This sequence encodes CASSSPPGQGSYEQYF.

CDR3 sequence reads: CASSQSGGQGVFETQYF. The CDR3 bases are TGCGCCAGCAGCCAAAGTGGGGGACAGGGGGTGTTCGAGACCCAGTACTTC. The chain combines TRBV4-1 with TRBJ2-5, with TRBD1 matching 11 bases. The germline CDR1 and CDR2 sequences are MGHRA and YSYEKL. The CDR3 contains 17 residues. V lost 2 bases to trimming and J lost 5 bases; unmatched junction nucleotides: 10.

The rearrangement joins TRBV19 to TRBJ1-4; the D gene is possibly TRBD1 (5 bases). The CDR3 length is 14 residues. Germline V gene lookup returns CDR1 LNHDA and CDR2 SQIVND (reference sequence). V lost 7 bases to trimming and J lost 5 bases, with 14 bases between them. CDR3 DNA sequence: TGTGCCAGTAAGGTGGGAAGGGGAAATGAAAAACTGTTTTTT. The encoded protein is CASKVGRGNEKLFF.

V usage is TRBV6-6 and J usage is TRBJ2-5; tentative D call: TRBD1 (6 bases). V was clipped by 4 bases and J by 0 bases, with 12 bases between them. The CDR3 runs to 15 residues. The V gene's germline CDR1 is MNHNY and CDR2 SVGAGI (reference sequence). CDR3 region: CASSFTGQYQETQYF. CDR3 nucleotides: TGTGCCAGCAGTTTTACAGGACAGTACCAAGAGACCCAGTACTTC.

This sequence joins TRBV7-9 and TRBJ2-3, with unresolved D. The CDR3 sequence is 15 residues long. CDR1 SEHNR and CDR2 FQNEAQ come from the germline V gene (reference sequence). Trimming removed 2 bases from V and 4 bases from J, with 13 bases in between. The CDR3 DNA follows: TGTGCCAGCAGCTTACGAGGCAAGGTCGCAGATACGCAGTATTTT. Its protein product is CASSLRGKVADTQYF.

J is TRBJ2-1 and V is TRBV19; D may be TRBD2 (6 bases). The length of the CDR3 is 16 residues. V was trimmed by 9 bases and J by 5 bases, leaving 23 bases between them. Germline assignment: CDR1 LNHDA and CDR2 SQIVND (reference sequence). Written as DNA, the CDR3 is TGTGCCAGCGCCGCGACCTGGAGGGCCGGTAACAATGAGCAGTTCTTC. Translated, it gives CASAATWRAGNNEQFF.

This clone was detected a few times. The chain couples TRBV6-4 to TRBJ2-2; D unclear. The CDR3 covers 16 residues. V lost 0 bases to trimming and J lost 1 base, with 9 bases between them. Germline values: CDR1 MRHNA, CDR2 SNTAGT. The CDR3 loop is CASSDSSERNTGELFF. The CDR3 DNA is TGTGCCAGCAGTGACTCCAGCGAGCGGAACACCGGGGAGCTGTTTTTT.

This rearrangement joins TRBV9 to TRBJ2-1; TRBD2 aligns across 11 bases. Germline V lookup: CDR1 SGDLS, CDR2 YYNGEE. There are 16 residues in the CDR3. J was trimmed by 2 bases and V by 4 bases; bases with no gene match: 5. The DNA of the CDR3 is TGTGCCAGCAGCTTAGCGGGGGGGCCCCCCTACAATGAGCAGTTCTTC. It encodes CASSLAGGPPYNEQFF. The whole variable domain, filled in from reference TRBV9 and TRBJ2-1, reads DSGVTQTPKHLITATGQRVTLRCSPRSGDLSVYWYQQSLDQGLQFLIQYYNGEERAKGNILERFSAQQFPDLHSELNLSSLELGDSALYFCASSLAGGPPYNEQFFGPGTRLTVL.

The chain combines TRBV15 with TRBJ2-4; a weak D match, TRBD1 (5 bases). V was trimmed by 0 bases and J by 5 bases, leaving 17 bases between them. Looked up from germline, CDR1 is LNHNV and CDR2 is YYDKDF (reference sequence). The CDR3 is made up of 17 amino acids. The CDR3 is CATSRDRGQGSENIQYF. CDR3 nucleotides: TGTGCCACCAGCAGAGATCGAGGTCAGGGATCGGAAAACATTCAGTACTTC. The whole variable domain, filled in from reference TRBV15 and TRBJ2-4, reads DAMVIQNPRYQVTQFGKPVTLSCSQTLNHNVMYWYQQKSSQAPKLLFHYYDKDFNNEADTPDNFQSRRPNTSFCFLDIRSPGLGDTAMYLCATSRDRGQGSENIQYFGAGTRLSVL.

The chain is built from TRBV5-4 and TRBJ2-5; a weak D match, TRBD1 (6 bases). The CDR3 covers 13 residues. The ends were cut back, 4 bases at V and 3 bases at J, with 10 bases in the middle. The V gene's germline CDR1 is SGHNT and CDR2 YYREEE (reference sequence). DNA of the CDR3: TGTGCCAGCAGCCTCCGGACAGAAGAGACCCAGTACTTC. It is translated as CASSLRTEETQYF. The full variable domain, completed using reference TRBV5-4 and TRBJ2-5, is ETGVTQSPTHLIKTRGQQVTLRCSSQSGHNTVSWYQQALGQGPQFIFQYYREEENGRGNFPPRFSGLQFPNYSSELNVNALELDDSALYLCASSLRTEETQYFGPGTRLLVL.

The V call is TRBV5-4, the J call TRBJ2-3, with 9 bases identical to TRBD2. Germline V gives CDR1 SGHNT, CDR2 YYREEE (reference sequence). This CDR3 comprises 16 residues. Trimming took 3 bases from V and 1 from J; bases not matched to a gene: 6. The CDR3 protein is CASSYYIAGGTDTQYF. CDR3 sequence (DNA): TGTGCCAGCAGCTATTATATAGCGGGGGGCACAGATACGCAGTATTTT. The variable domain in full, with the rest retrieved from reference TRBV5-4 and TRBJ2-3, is ETGVTQSPTHLIKTRGQQVTLRCSSQSGHNTVSWYQQALGQGPQFIFQYYREEENGRGNFPPRFSGLQFPNYSSELNVNALELDDSALYLCASSYYIAGGTDTQYFGPGTRLTVL.

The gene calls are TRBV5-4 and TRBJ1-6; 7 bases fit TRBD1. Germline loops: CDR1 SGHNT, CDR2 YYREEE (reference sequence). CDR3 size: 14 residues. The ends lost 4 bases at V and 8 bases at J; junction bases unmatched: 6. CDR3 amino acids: CASSLTGIDSPLHF. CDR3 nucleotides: TGTGCCAGCAGCCTGACAGGGATTGATTCACCCCTCCACTTT.

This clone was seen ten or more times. CDR3 nucleotides: TGTGCCAGCAGCCCCAACCTAGCGGGAGGAGGGCGGTTCTTC. This encodes CASSPNLAGGGRFF. The chain carries TRBV7-9 and TRBJ2-1; 11 nucleotides match TRBD2. The V gene's germline CDR1 is SEHNR and CDR2 FQNEAQ (reference sequence). The length of the CDR3 is 14 residues. Trimming at V came to 5 bases and at J to 15 bases, leaving 12 bases not matched to a gene.

This CDR3 is CASSGRTGGVRRNNEQFF. The CDR3 nucleotides read TGTGCCAGCAGTGGGAGGACAGGGGGAGTGCGGCGGAATAATGAGCAGTTCTTC. The gene calls are TRBV6-1 and TRBJ2-1, with 10 bases matching TRBD1. In germline, CDR1 is MNHNS, CDR2 SASEGT. The CDR3 sequence is 18 residues long. V dropped 4 bases and J dropped 7; count of bases not matched to a gene: 16.

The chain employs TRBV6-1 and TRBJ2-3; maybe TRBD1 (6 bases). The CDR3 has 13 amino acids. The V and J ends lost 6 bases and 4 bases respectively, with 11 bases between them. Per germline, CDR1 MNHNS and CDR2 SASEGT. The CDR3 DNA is TGTGCCAGCAGCAACAGGGAGCCAGATACGCAGTATTTT. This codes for CASSNREPDTQYF.

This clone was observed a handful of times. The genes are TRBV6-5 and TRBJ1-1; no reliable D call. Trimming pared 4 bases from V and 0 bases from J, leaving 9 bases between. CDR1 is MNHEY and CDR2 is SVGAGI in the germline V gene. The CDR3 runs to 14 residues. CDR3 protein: CASSFSSVNTEAFF. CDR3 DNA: TGTGCCAGCAGTTTCTCCTCAGTGAACACTGAAGCTTTCTTT.

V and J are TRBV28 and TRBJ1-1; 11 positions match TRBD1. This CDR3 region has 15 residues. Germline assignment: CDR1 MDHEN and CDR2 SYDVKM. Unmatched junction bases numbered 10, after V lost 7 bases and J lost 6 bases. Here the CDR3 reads CASNSAGTGGAEAFF. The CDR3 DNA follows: TGTGCCAGCAATTCTGCCGGGACAGGGGGAGCTGAAGCTTTCTTT.

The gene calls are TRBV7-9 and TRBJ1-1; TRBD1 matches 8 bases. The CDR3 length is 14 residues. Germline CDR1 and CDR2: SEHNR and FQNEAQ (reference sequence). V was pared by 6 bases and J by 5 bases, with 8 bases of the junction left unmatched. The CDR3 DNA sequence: TGTGCCAGCAGGCCAGGGGGCGGTGAAACTGAAGCTTTCTTT. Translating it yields CASRPGGGETEAFF.